Listed below are T cell receptor beta chains from one sample, sequenced in a study of CD8+CD57+ T cells in acquired aplastic anemia. TCRdb re-analysed the reads in MiXCR, keeping a single row per CDR3 protein. The profile shows about 180,000 distinct CDR3 sequences, about 44% of them singletons. Sequencing was carried out using sorted CD4+, CD8+, or CD8+CD57+ T cells (not recorded which) from PBMCs. The source is a human donor with aplastic anemia. Both conserved end residues are part of each CDR3. Each record gives: D gene, clone size, V gene, CDR3 length, J gene, CDR3 protein, CDR3 DNA. The D gene is left open where the match is weak. Size is omitted from some rows. Given values are once, few, many or a class for expanded clones.

D: -
size: -
V: TRBV10-3
length: 13
J: TRBJ1-2
CDR3: CASSDRGGYGYTF
DNA: TGTGCCAGCAGTGACCGAGGGGGCTATGGCTACACCTTC

D: -
size: -
V: TRBV11-1
length: 16
J: TRBJ1-2
CDR3: CASSNDPGLPGRGYTF
DNA: TGTGCCAGCAGCAACGATCCGGGCCTCCCAGGACGGGGCTACACCTTC

D: TRBD1
size: -
V: TRBV9
length: 11
J: TRBJ1-1
CDR3: CAGGQYTEAFF
DNA: TGTGCCGGGGGACAGTACACTGAAGCTTTCTTT

D: -
size: many
V: TRBV6-5
length: 13
J: TRBJ1-2
CDR3: CASSYLQGYGYTF
DNA: TGTGCCAGCAGTTACTTACAGGGCTATGGCTACACCTTC

D: TRBD2
size: -
V: TRBV24-1
length: 17
J: TRBJ2-1
CDR3: CATSDLRGEGTYNEQFF
DNA: TGTGCCACCAGTGATTTGCGCGGGGAGGGAACCTACAATGAGCAGTTCTTC

D: -
size: -
V: TRBV18
length: 14
J: TRBJ1-1
CDR3: CASSPLDLNTEAFF
DNA: TGTGCCAGCTCACCACTGGATTTGAACACTGAAGCTTTCTTT

D: TRBD2
size: -
V: TRBV20-1
length: 16
J: TRBJ2-1
CDR3: CSASHSGGPAYNEQFF
DNA: TGCAGTGCTAGTCATAGCGGGGGGCCGGCCTACAATGAGCAGTTCTTC

D: TRBD2
size: once
V: TRBV11-2
length: 15
J: TRBJ2-5
CDR3: CASSFTSGGGETQYF
DNA: TGTGCCAGCAGCTTCACCAGCGGGGGGGGAGAGACCCAGTACTTC

D: -
size: -
V: TRBV24-1
length: 16
J: TRBJ2-7
CDR3: CATSDTRGRSSYEQYF
DNA: TGTGCCACCAGTGATACACGTGGTCGCAGCTCCTACGAGCAGTACTTC

D: -
size: many
V: TRBV20-1
length: 14
J: TRBJ1-2
CDR3: CSAGITSAFAGYTF
DNA: TGCAGTGCCGGAATAACGTCTGCCTTCGCTGGCTACACCTTC

D: -
size: many
V: TRBV4-1
length: 14
J: TRBJ2-7
CDR3: CASSRGGGNYEQYF
DNA: TGCGCCAGCAGCCGAGGGGGGGGAAACTACGAGCAGTACTTC

D: -
size: once
V: TRBV24-1
length: 12
J: TRBJ2-7
CDR3: CATSDLRYEQYF
DNA: TGTGCCACCAGTGATTTAAGGTACGAGCAGTACTTC

D: -
size: -
V: TRBV5-1
length: 15
J: TRBJ1-1
CDR3: CASSVTTALNTEAFF
DNA: TGCGCCAGCAGCGTAACTACAGCCTTGAACACTGAAGCTTTCTTT

D: -
size: -
V: TRBV25-1
length: 14
J: TRBJ1-3
CDR3: CASSAGLAGNTIYF
DNA: TGTGCCAGCAGTGCAGGTCTTGCTGGAAACACCATATATTTT

D: -
size: -
V: TRBV5-1
length: 14
J: TRBJ2-2
CDR3: CASSLGDTAGELFF
DNA: TGCGCCAGCAGCTTGGGTGATACTGCCGGGGAGCTGTTTTTT

D: -
size: -
V: TRBV19
length: 13
J: TRBJ1-3
CDR3: CASTLRGGNTIYF
DNA: TGTGCCAGTACCTTAAGAGGGGGGAACACCATATATTTT

D: -
size: many
V: TRBV14
length: 12
J: TRBJ2-3
CDR3: CASSQGRDTQYF
DNA: TGTGCCAGCAGCCAAGGAAGAGATACGCAGTATTTT

D: -
size: many
V: TRBV19
length: 14
J: TRBJ2-3
CDR3: CASSVTQGGNTQYF
DNA: TGTGCCAGTAGCGTTACACAGGGTGGGAATACGCAGTATTTT

D: -
size: many
V: TRBV20-1
length: 14
J: TRBJ2-7
CDR3: CSARVGRNLYEQYF
DNA: TGCAGTGCTAGAGTTGGCAGGAACCTCTACGAGCAGTACTTC

D: TRBD1
size: -
V: TRBV3-1
length: 16
J: TRBJ2-3
CDR3: CASSRGTGAFTDTQYF
DNA: TGTGCCAGCAGTCGCGGAACAGGGGCCTTCACAGATACGCAGTATTTT

D: -
size: many
V: TRBV10-2
length: 14
J: TRBJ2-1
CDR3: CASSPLRTSPEQFF
DNA: TGCGCCAGCAGTCCACTGAGGACCTCTCCTGAGCAGTTCTTC

D: -
size: -
V: TRBV7-3
length: 12
J: TRBJ2-2
CDR3: CASSDGQGELFF
DNA: TGTGCCAGCAGCGACGGACAGGGGGAGCTGTTTTTT

D: -
size: -
V: TRBV20-1
length: 13
J: TRBJ1-2
CDR3: CSAIQPGHGGYTF
DNA: TGCAGTGCCATCCAACCCGGCCACGGTGGCTACACCTTC

D: -
size: many
V: TRBV20-1
length: 16
J: TRBJ1-2
CDR3: CSAREGTGRLAYGYTF
DNA: TGCAGTGCTAGAGAGGGGACGGGTCGGTTGGCTTATGGCTACACCTTC

D: -
size: -
V: TRBV29-1
length: 12
J: TRBJ1-2
CDR3: CSVEGLDYGYTF
DNA: TGCAGCGTTGAAGGTTTGGACTATGGCTACACCTTC

D: -
size: -
V: TRBV24-1
length: 12
J: TRBJ2-7
CDR3: CATSVQGCEQYF
DNA: TGTGCCACCAGTGTACAGGGTTGCGAGCAGTACTTC

D: -
size: many
V: TRBV6-1
length: 13
J: TRBJ2-3
CDR3: CASTGRVTDTQYF
DNA: TGTGCCAGCACCGGGCGGGTCACAGATACGCAGTATTTT

D: -
size: -
V: TRBV20-1
length: 14
J: TRBJ2-2
CDR3: CSATSTANTGELFF
DNA: TGCAGTGCTACCTCGACAGCGAACACCGGGGAGCTGTTTTTT

D: -
size: many
V: TRBV7-6
length: 14
J: TRBJ2-5
CDR3: CASSGGGAGSSQYF
DNA: TGTGCCAGCAGCGGGGGTGGGGCGGGTTCATCCCAGTACTTC

D: -
size: many
V: TRBV7-2
length: 14
J: TRBJ1-1
CDR3: CASSSTSANTEAFF
DNA: TGTGCCAGCAGCTCAACGTCGGCGAACACTGAAGCTTTCTTT

D: -
size: many
V: TRBV7-8
length: 14
J: TRBJ2-7
CDR3: CASSLELGRYEQYF
DNA: TGTGCCAGCAGCTTAGAGTTAGGGCGCTACGAGCAGTACTTC

D: -
size: -
V: TRBV6-1
length: 12
J: TRBJ2-7
CDR3: CASTGLANEQCF
DNA: TGTGCCTCGACCGGGCTAGCGAACGAGCAGTGCTTC

D: -
size: -
V: TRBV2
length: 14
J: TRBJ1-1
CDR3: CASCAFIVNTEAFF
DNA: TGTGCCAGCTGCGCCTTCATAGTGAACACTGAAGCTTTCTTT

D: -
size: -
V: TRBV7-6
length: 16
J: TRBJ2-2
CDR3: CASTQGISANTGELFF
DNA: TGTGCCAGCACCCAAGGTATTTCAGCGAACACCGGGGAGCTGTTTTTT

D: -
size: many
V: TRBV2
length: 15
J: TRBJ1-1
CDR3: CASRRSVGRDVEAFF
DNA: TGTGCCAGCAGGAGGTCGGTCGGGCGTGATGTTGAAGCTTTCTTT

D: -
size: once
V: TRBV20-1
length: 13
J: TRBJ2-5
CDR3: CSASSSVAETQYF
DNA: TGCAGTGCTAGTAGTTCGGTAGCGGAGACCCAGTACTTC

D: TRBD1
size: -
V: TRBV15
length: 15
J: TRBJ1-6
CDR3: CATSREGTGNSPLHF
DNA: TGTGCCACCAGCAGAGAAGGGACAGGGAATTCACCCCTCCACTTT

D: -
size: many
V: TRBV11-2
length: 16
J: TRBJ2-7
CDR3: CASSLIVGGTSYEQYF
DNA: TGTGCCAGCAGCTTAATAGTAGGGGGGACCTCCTACGAGCAGTACTTC

D: TRBD2
size: -
V: TRBV7-2
length: 15
J: TRBJ2-5
CDR3: CASSVTSGGAGTQYF
DNA: TGTGCCAGCAGCGTTACTAGCGGGGGGGCGGGGACCCAGTACTTC

D: -
size: -
V: TRBV25-1
length: 16
J: TRBJ1-6
CDR3: CASSVAGSSYNSPLHF
DNA: TGTGCCAGCAGTGTAGCGGGAAGCTCCTATAATTCACCCCTCCACTTT

D: -
size: -
V: TRBV19
length: 14
J: TRBJ2-7
CDR3: CASSSPGHTYEQYF
DNA: TGTGCCAGTAGTTCGCCGGGACATACCTACGAGCAGTACTTC

D: -
size: -
V: TRBV29-1
length: 11
J: TRBJ1-2
CDR3: CSGLFPYGYTF
DNA: TGCAGCGGTCTTTTCCCCTATGGCTACACCTTC

D: -
size: many
V: TRBV4-1
length: 12
J: TRBJ1-4
CDR3: CASSQVNEKLFF
DNA: TGCGCCAGCAGCCAAGTTAATGAAAAACTGTTTTTT

D: -
size: many
V: TRBV7-9
length: 13
J: TRBJ1-4
CDR3: CASERGASEKLFF
DNA: TGTGCCAGCGAGAGGGGGGCGAGCGAAAAACTGTTTTTT

D: TRBD1
size: once
V: TRBV7-3
length: 15
J: TRBJ2-3
CDR3: CASSSGQHLTDTQYF
DNA: TGTGCCAGCAGCTCGGGACAGCACCTCACAGATACGCAGTATTTT

D: -
size: -
V: TRBV6-1
length: 15
J: TRBJ2-2
CDR3: CASKGGAGSPGELFF
DNA: TGTGCCAGTAAGGGCGGTGCAGGGTCCCCCGGGGAGCTGTTTTTT

D: TRBD1
size: -
V: TRBV20-1
length: 16
J: TRBJ1-1
CDR3: CSASWILGTGPTEAFF
DNA: TGCAGTGCTAGCTGGATCTTAGGGACAGGGCCCACTGAAGCTTTCTTT

D: -
size: -
V: TRBV19
length: 14
J: TRBJ1-1
CDR3: CASSTSIRNTEAFF
DNA: TGTGCCAGTAGTACGTCGATCAGGAACACTGAAGCTTTCTTT

D: -
size: once
V: TRBV27
length: 14
J: TRBJ2-5
CDR3: CASSFGRGYETQYF
DNA: TGTGCCAGCAGTTTTGGCAGGGGATACGAGACCCAGTACTTC

D: -
size: many
V: TRBV6-1
length: 13
J: TRBJ1-2
CDR3: CASSAQGGEGYTF
DNA: TGTGCCAGCAGTGCACAGGGAGGAGAGGGCTACACCTTC

D: TRBD1
size: -
V: TRBV19
length: 15
J: TRBJ1-1
CDR3: CASRGDRGRDTEAFF
DNA: TGTGCCAGTAGAGGGGACAGGGGGCGCGACACTGAAGCTTTCTTT

D: TRBD1
size: -
V: TRBV25-1
length: 16
J: TRBJ1-6
CDR3: CASKETGGFTNSPLHF
DNA: TGTGCCAGCAAGGAGACAGGGGGGTTTACTAATTCACCCCTCCACTTT

D: TRBD1
size: -
V: TRBV6-5
length: 15
J: TRBJ1-1
CDR3: CASSFNQGGNTEAFF
DNA: TGTGCCAGCAGTTTCAATCAGGGGGGGAACACTGAAGCTTTCTTT

D: -
size: -
V: TRBV2
length: 15
J: TRBJ1-5
CDR3: CASSARDNGGQPQHF
DNA: TGTGCCAGCAGTGCTAGAGATAATGGCGGCCAGCCCCAGCATTTT

D: -
size: -
V: TRBV5-1
length: 14
J: TRBJ1-6
CDR3: CASSLPGPISRLHF
DNA: TGCGCCAGCAGCTTGCCAGGGCCTATCTCACGCCTCCACTTT

D: -
size: -
V: TRBV3-1
length: 14
J: TRBJ1-6
CDR3: CAGSPRSDYSPLHF
DNA: TGTGCCGGCAGCCCCCGCTCTGACTATTCACCCCTCCACTTT

D: TRBD1
size: many
V: TRBV6-1
length: 18
J: TRBJ1-6
CDR3: CASRPGQGLGTYNSPLHF
DNA: TGTGCCAGCAGACCTGGACAGGGCCTAGGAACCTATAATTCACCCCTCCACTTT

D: TRBD2
size: -
V: TRBV29-1
length: 16
J: TRBJ2-7
CDR3: CSVEEVELAGSYEQYF
DNA: TGCAGCGTTGAAGAGGTAGAACTAGCGGGATCCTACGAGCAGTACTTC

D: -
size: -
V: TRBV5-6
length: 14
J: TRBJ2-2
CDR3: CASSPTRNTGELFF
DNA: TGTGCCAGCAGCCCAACCAGGAACACCGGGGAGCTGTTTTTT